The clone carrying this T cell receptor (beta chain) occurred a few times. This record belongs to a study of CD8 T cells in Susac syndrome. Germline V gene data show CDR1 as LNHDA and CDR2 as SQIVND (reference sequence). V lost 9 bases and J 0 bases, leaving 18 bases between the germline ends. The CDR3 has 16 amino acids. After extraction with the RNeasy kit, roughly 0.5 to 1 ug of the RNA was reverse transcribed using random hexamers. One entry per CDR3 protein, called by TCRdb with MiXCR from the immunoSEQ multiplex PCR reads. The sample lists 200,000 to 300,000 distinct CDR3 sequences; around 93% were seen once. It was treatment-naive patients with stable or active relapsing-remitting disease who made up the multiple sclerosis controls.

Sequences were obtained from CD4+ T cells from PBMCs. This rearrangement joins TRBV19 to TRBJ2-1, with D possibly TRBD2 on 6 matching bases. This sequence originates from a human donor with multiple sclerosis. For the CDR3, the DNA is TGTGCCAGCACTTTCGGGAGAGAATCCTCCTACAATGAGCAGTTCTTC. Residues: CASTFGRESSYNEQFF. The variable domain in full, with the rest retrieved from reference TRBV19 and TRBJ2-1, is DGGITQSPKYLFRKEGQNVTLSCEQNLNHDAMYWYRQDPGQGLRLIYYSQIVNDFQKGDIAEGYSVSREKKESFPLTVTSAQKNPTAFYLCASTFGRESSYNEQFFGPGTRLTVL.